These 4 T cell receptor beta chains were all obtained from the same sample, sequenced in a study of cytomegalovirus exposure and HLA in healthy donors (dated by TCRdb to 2017 to 2019). Library preparation used the immunoSEQ multiplex PCR assay. As stored in TCRdb, this immuneACCESS dataset retains in-frame rearrangements with V and J assigned. A fraction of the clones does not appear; measured against another copy, unresolved V genes explain less than half of the discrepancy, and the remainder lacks a known reason. This sample comprises some 100,000 clones, about 88% of them detected only once. About 4.1% of the sample lies in the top ten. Sequencing was done on a sample of PBMCs. Every receptor here comes from a young man in good health and CMV-seropositive.

The count of this clone is one. The genes are TRBV19 and TRBJ1-5; 8 nucleotides agree with TRBD1. CDR3 length equals 14 residues. CDR1 LNHDA and CDR2 SQIVND come from the germline V gene (reference sequence). V gave up 4 bases and J gave up 7 bases; unmatched junction bases: 6. The CDR3 protein is CASSTDRGRQPQHF. CDR3 sequence (DNA): TGTGCCAGTAGTACAGACAGGGGCAGGCAGCCCCAGCATTTT.

This clone was detected once. This rearrangement joins TRBV5-4 to TRBJ2-7; a possible D gene is TRBD2 (5 bases). The length of the CDR3 is 14 residues. Germline CDR1 SGHNT, CDR2 YYREEE (reference sequence). V was trimmed by 4 bases and J by 1 base, leaving 12 bases between them. For the CDR3, the DNA is TGTGCCAGCAGCCCCGGGGTAGAATCCTACGAGCAGTACTTC. Translating it yields CASSPGVESYEQYF.

The chain joins TRBV30 to TRBJ1-6; 10 bases are a match to TRBD1. V shed 1 base, J shed 7 bases, and the junction held 7 bases outside the gene matches. This CDR3 contains 16 residues. Germline loops: CDR1 GTSNPN, CDR2 SVGIG (reference sequence). DNA for the CDR3: TGTGCCTGGAGTGCGATGGGACAGGGGAGAAATTCACCCCTCCACTTT. Amino acid sequence: CAWSAMGQGRNSPLHF.

The chain employs TRBV7-6 and TRBJ2-1; 13 bases agree with TRBD2. CDR1 and CDR2 from the germline V gene are SGHVS and FNYEAQ. V gave up 5 bases and J gave up 6 bases; unmatched junction bases: 4. The CDR3 has 15 amino acids. The CDR3: CASSLRLAGGNEQFF. The CDR3 bases are TGTGCCAGCAGCCTCCGACTAGCGGGGGGCAATGAGCAGTTCTTC.